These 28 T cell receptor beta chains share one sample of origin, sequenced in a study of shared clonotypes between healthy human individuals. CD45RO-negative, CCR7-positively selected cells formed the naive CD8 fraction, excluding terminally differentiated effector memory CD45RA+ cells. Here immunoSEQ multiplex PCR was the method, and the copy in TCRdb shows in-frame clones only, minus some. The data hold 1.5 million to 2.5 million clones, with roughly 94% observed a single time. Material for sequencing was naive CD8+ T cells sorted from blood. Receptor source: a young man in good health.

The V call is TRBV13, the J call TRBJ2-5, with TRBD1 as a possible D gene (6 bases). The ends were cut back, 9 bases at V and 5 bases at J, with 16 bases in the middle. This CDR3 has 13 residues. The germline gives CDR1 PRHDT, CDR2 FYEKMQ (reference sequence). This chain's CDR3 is CASARGRAETQYF. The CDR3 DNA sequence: TGTGCCAGTGCCAGGGGACGGGCGGAGACCCAGTACTTC.

DNA for the CDR3: TGTGCCAGCAGTTCCACAGGACAGGGATCCTACGAGCAGTACTTC. Translation: CASSSTGQGSYEQYF. The chain combines TRBV2 with TRBJ2-7; TRBD1 agrees at 8 bases. Looked up from germline, CDR1 is SNHLY and CDR2 is FYNNEI. CDR3 length: 15 residues. The ends lost 5 bases at V and 1 base at J; junction bases unmatched: 7.

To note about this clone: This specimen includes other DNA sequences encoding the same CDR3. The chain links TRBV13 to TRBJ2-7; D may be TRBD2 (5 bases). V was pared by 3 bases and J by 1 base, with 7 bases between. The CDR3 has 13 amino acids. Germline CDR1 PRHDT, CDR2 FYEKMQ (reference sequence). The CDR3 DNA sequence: TGTGCCAGCAGCTTTGAGGGTTCCTACGAGCAGTACTTC. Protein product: CASSFEGSYEQYF.

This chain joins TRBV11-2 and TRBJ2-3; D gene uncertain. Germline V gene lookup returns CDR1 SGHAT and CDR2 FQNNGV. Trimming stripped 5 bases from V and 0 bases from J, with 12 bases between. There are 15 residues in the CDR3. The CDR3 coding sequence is TGTGCCAGCAGCCCTTCGATATACAGCACAGATACGCAGTATTTT. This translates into CASSPSIYSTDTQYF.

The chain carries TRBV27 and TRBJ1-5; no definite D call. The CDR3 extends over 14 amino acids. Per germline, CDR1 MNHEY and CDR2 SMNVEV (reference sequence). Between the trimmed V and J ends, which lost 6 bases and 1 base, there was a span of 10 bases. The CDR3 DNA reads TGTGCCAGCAGAGAAACAGAGAGCAATCAGCCCCAGCATTTT. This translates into CASRETESNQPQHF.

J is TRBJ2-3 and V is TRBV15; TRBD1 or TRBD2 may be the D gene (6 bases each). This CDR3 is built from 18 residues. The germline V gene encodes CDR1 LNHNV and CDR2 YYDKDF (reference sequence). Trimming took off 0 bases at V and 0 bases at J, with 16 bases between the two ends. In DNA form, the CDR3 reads TGTGCCACCAGCAGAGATAGGTACGGGGGCGAAAGCACAGATACGCAGTATTTT. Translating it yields CATSRDRYGGESTDTQYF.

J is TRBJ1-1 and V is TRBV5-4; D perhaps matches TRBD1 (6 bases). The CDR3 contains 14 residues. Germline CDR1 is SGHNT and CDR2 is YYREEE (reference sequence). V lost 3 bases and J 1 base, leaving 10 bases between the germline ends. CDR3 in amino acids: CASSSVDRNTEAFF. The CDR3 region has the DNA TGTGCCAGCAGCTCCGTGGACAGGAACACTGAAGCTTTCTTT.

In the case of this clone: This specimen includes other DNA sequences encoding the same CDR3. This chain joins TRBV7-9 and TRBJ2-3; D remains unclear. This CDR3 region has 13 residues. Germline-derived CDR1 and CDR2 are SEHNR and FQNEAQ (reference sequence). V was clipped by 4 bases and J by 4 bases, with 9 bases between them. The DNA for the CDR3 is TGTGCCAGCAGCTCGCCGTTAGCAGATACGCAGTATTTT. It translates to CASSSPLADTQYF.

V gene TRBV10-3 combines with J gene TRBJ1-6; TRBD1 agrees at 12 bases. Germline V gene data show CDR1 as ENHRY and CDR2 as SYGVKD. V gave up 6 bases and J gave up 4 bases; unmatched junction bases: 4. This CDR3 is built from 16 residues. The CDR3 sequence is CAISPGQGAYNSPLHF. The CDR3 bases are TGTGCCATCAGCCCGGGACAGGGGGCTTATAATTCACCCCTCCACTTT.

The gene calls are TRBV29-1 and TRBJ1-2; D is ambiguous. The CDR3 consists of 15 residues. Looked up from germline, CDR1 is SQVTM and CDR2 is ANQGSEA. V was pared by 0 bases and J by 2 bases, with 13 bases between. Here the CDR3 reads CSVEDLLSSNYGYTF. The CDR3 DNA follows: TGCAGCGTTGAAGATCTCCTCAGTTCCAACTATGGCTACACCTTC.

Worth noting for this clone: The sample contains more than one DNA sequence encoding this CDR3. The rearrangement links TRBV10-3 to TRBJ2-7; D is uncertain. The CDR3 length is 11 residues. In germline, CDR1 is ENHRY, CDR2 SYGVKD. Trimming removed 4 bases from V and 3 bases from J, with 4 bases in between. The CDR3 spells CAISVGYEQYF. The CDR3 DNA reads TGTGCCATCAGTGTTGGCTACGAGCAGTACTTC.

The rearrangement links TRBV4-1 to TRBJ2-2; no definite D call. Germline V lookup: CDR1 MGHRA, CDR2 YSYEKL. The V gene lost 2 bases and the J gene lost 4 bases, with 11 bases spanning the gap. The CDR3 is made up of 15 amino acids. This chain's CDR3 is CASSQTRSGTGELFF. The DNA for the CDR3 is TGCGCCAGCAGCCAAACAAGGAGTGGCACCGGGGAGCTGTTTTTT.

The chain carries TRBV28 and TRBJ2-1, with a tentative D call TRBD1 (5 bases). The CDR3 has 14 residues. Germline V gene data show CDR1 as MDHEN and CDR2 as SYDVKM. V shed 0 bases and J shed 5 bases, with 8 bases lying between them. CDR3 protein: CASSLWTVNNEQFF. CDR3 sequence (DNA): TGTGCCAGCAGTTTATGGACAGTCAACAATGAGCAGTTCTTC.

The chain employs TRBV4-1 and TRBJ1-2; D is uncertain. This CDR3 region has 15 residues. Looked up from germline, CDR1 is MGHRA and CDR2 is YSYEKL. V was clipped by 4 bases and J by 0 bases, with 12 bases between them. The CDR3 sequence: CASSPTPASNYGYTF. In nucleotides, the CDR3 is TGCGCCAGCAGCCCTACACCAGCTTCTAACTATGGCTACACCTTC.

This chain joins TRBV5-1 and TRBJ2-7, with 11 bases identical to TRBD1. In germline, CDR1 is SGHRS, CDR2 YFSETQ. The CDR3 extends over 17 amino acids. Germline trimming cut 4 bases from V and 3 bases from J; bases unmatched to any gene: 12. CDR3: CASSGSPPGQGDYEQYF. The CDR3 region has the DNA TGCGCCAGCAGCGGCAGCCCTCCGGGACAGGGGGACTACGAGCAGTACTTC.

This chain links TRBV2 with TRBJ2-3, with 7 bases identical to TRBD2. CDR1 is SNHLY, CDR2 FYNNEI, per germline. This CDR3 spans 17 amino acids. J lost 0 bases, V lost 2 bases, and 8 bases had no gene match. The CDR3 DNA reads TGTGCCAGCAGTGAAACGGCGGGGGATGGTAGCACAGATACGCAGTATTTT. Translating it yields CASSETAGDGSTDTQYF.

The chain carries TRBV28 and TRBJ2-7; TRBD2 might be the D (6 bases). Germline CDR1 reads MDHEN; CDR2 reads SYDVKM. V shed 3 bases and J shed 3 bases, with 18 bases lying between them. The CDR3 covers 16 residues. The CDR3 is CASSFPLDGEVYEQYF. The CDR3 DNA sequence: TGTGCCAGCAGTTTCCCCTTGGATGGGGAGGTCTACGAGCAGTACTTC.

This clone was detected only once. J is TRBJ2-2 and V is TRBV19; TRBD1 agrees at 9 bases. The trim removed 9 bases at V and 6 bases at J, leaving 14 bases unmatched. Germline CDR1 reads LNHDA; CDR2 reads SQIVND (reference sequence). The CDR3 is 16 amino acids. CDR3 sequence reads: CASLPGTGILSGELFF. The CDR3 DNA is TGTGCCAGCCTTCCCGGGACAGGGATCTTGTCCGGGGAGCTGTTTTTT.

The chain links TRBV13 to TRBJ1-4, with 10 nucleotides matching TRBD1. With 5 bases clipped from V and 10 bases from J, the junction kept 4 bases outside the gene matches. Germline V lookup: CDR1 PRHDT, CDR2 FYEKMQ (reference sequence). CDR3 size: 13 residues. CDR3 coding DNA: TGTGCCAGCAGCCCAGGACAGGGGGGAAAACTGTTTTTT. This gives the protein CASSPGQGGKLFF.

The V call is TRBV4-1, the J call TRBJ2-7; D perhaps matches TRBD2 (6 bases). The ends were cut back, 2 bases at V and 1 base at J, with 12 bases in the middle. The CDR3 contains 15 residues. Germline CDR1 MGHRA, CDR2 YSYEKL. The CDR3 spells CASSQRASVSYEQYF. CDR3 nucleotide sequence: TGCGCCAGCAGCCAAAGAGCTAGCGTTTCCTACGAGCAGTACTTC.

The CDR3 DNA follows: TGCGCCAGCAGCCAAGAAGCAGGGTCGAGCGAAAAACTGTTTTTT. Amino acids: CASSQEAGSSEKLFF. The chain combines TRBV4-1 with TRBJ1-4; D possibly corresponds to TRBD1 (5 bases). The CDR3 contains 15 residues. V dropped 0 bases and J dropped 8 bases, with 13 bases sitting between them. CDR1 is MGHRA, CDR2 YSYEKL, per germline.

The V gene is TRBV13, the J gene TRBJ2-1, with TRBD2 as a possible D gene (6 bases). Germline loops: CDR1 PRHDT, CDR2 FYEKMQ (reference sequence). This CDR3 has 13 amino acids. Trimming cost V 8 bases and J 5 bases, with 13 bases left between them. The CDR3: CASVYSGNNEQFF. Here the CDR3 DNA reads TGTGCCAGCGTCTATAGCGGCAACAATGAGCAGTTCTTC.

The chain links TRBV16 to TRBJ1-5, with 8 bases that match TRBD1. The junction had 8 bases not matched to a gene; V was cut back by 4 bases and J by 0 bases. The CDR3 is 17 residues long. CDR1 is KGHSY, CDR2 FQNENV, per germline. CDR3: CASSLHPQGASNQPQHF. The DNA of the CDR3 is TGTGCCAGCAGCCTCCACCCTCAGGGGGCTAGCAATCAGCCCCAGCATTTT.

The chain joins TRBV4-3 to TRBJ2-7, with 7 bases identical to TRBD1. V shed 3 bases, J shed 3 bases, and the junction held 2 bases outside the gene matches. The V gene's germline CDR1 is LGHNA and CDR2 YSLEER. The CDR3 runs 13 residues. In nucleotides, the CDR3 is TGCGCCAGCAGCCAGGGACAGTACTACGAGCAGTACTTC. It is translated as CASSQGQYYEQYF.

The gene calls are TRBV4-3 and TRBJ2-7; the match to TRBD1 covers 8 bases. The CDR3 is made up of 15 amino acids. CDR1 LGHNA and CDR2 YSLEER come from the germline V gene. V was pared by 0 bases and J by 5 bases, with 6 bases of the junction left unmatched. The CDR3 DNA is TGCGCCAGCAGCCAAGACAGGACAGGGCTCAACGAGCAGTACTTC. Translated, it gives CASSQDRTGLNEQYF.

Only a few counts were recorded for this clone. CDR3 sequence reads: CASSSRGTGAYEQYF. CDR3 DNA: TGTGCCAGCTCCTCCCGCGGGACAGGGGCCTACGAGCAGTACTTC. The chain links TRBV18 to TRBJ2-7, with 10 bases that match TRBD1. This CDR3 has 15 amino acids. V shed 6 bases and J 2 bases; nucleotides not matched to a gene: 7. Germline lookup yields CDR1 KGHSH and CDR2 LQKENI.

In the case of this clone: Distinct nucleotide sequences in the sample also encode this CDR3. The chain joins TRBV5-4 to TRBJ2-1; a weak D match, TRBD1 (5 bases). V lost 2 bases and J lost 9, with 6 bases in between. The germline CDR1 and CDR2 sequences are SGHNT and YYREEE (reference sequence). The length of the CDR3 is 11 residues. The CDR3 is CASSLGAEQFF. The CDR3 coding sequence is TGTGCCAGCAGCTTAGGGGCTGAGCAGTTCTTC.

CDR3 region: CASSEAPPLADSYNEQFF. The CDR3, as DNA: TGTGCCAGCAGTGAAGCGCCCCCACTAGCGGACTCCTACAATGAGCAGTTCTTC. V gene TRBV6-1 combines with J gene TRBJ2-1, with TRBD2 matching 8 bases. Germline V gives CDR1 MNHNS, CDR2 SASEGT. J lost 0 bases, V lost 0 bases, and 7 bases had no gene match. This CDR3 region has 18 residues.